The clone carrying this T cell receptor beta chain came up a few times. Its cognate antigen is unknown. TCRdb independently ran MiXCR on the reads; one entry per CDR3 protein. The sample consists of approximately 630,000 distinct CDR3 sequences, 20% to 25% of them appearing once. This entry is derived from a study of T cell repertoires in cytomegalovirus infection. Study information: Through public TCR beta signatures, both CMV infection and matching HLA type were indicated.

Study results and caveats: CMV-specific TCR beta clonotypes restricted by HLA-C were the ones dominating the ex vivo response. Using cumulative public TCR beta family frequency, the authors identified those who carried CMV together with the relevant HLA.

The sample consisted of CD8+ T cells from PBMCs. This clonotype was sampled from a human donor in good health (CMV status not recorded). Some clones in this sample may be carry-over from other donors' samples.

This chain's CDR3 is CASSYGGGTYNEQFF. CDR3 DNA sequence: TGTGCCAGCAGCTACGGGGGAGGGACTTACAATGAGCAGTTCTTC. V and J are TRBV6-6 and TRBJ2-1, with 7 bases lining up with TRBD2. The germline V gene encodes CDR1 MNHNY and CDR2 SVGAGI (reference sequence). The CDR3 extends over 15 amino acids. Losses at the gene ends were 6 bases for V and 4 bases for J; bases not matched to a gene: 9.